The 29 T cell receptor beta chains below were found in one sample sequenced in a study of blood T cell repertoires in COVID-19. Generated by immunoSEQ multiplex PCR, the TCRdb table keeps only in-frame clones and is missing some. The sample has more than 65,000 clones, around 83% seen once. What was sequenced was peripheral blood. The receptors were gathered from a man aged 45-65 years with active COVID-19.

The genes are TRBV6-1 and TRBJ1-6, with D hard to call. The CDR3 has 16 residues. Germline-derived CDR1 and CDR2 are MNHNS and SASEGT. Trimming stripped 1 base from V and 2 bases from J, with 9 bases between. CDR3 protein: CASSEDAEAYNSPLHF. The CDR3 nucleotides read TGTGCCAGCAGTGAAGATGCAGAAGCCTATAATTCACCCCTCCACTTT.

The CDR3 sequence is CASSRQAGNDNQPQHF. The CDR3 region has the DNA TGTGCCAGCAGCCGCCAGGCAGGGAATGACAATCAGCCCCAGCATTTT. This chain links TRBV7-2 with TRBJ1-5, with a weak D call TRBD1 (5 bases). Germline V gene sequence: CDR1 SGHTA, CDR2 FQGNSA. Trimming pared 5 bases from V and 3 bases from J, leaving 17 bases between. The CDR3 is 16 amino acids.

The chain carries TRBV11-2 and TRBJ2-3, with D uncertain. There are 11 residues in the CDR3. Deletions cut 4 bases from V and 7 bases from J, with 6 bases between. Germline lookup yields CDR1 SGHAT and CDR2 FQNNGV. Here the CDR3 reads CASSSSYTQYF. The CDR3 DNA reads as TGTGCCAGCAGCTCGTCTTATACGCAGTATTTT. The full variable domain, its missing parts supplied by reference TRBV11-2 and TRBJ2-3, is EAGVAQSPRYKIIEKRQSVAFWCNPISGHATLYWYQQILGQGPKLLIQFQNNGVVDDSQLPKDRFSAERLKGVDSTLKIQPAKLEDSAVYLCASSSSYTQYFGPGTRLTVL.

The rearrangement uses TRBV19 and TRBJ2-1; D might be TRBD1 (5 bases). V lost 6 bases and J 4 bases, leaving 16 bases between the germline ends. This CDR3 has 15 amino acids. Germline CDR1 reads LNHDA; CDR2 reads SQIVND (reference sequence). As DNA, the CDR3 is TGTGCCAGTAGCCCTCTTTGGGGCGAGTACAATGAGCAGTTCTTC. Protein sequence: CASSPLWGEYNEQFF.

The chain's CDR3 is CASSEDGTGQFYGYTF. In DNA, the CDR3 is TGTGCCAGCAGTGAAGATGGGACGGGACAGTTCTATGGCTACACCTTC. The chain recombines TRBV2 with TRBJ1-2; the match to TRBD1 covers 7 bases. This CDR3 region has 16 residues. With 1 base clipped from V and 4 bases from J, the junction kept 9 bases outside the gene matches. Germline V gene data show CDR1 as SNHLY and CDR2 as FYNNEI.

The chain has TRBV28 and TRBJ1-2, with D maybe TRBD1 (5 bases). The CDR3 has 16 residues. Trimming pared 6 bases from V and 2 bases from J, leaving 19 bases between. Germline CDR1 MDHEN, CDR2 SYDVKM. In DNA, the CDR3 is TGTGCCAGCAGGGTGGGGGGTTTAGGTGGGAACTATGGCTACACCTTC. The encoded protein is CASRVGGLGGNYGYTF.

The V gene is TRBV5-1, the J gene TRBJ2-2, with 7 nucleotides matching TRBD2. CDR1 is SGHRS, CDR2 YFSETQ, per germline. V was clipped by 3 bases and J by 6 bases; unmatched bases: 8. The CDR3 covers 15 residues. CDR3 region: CASSWGGGDSGELFF. As DNA, the CDR3 is TGCGCCAGCAGCTGGGGCGGGGGTGATTCCGGGGAGCTGTTTTTT.

This clone showed up just a few times. The V gene is TRBV18, the J gene TRBJ1-5; no definite D call. This CDR3 spans 15 amino acids. The V gene's germline CDR1 is KGHSH and CDR2 LQKENI. V lost 2 bases and J 2 bases, leaving 10 bases between the germline ends. The CDR3 bases are TGTGCCAGCTCACCAGGAGGGAGAGGCAATCAGCCCCAGCATTTT. It is translated as CASSPGGRGNQPQHF.

The chain joins TRBV3-1 (or the pseudogene TRBV3-2) to TRBJ2-1, with 15 bases fitting TRBD2. Trimming took 8 bases from V and 5 from J; bases not matched to a gene: 1. Germline CDR1 and CDR2: LGHDT and YNNKEL (reference sequence). The CDR3 has 14 amino acids. This CDR3 reads CASGLAGGHNEQFF. The CDR3 region has the DNA TGTGCCAGCGGACTAGCGGGGGGGCACAATGAGCAGTTCTTC.

The V and J genes are TRBV7-9 and TRBJ1-2; weak D call: TRBD1 (6 bases). The CDR3 runs 13 residues. The germline gives CDR1 SEHNR, CDR2 FQNEAQ (reference sequence). Trimming cost V 5 bases and J 2 bases, with 9 bases left between them. The CDR3 here is CASSQGQNYGYTF. The CDR3 DNA sequence: TGTGCCAGCAGCCAGGGACAAAACTATGGCTACACCTTC. The entire variable domain, with the rest obtained from reference TRBV7-9 and TRBJ1-2, is as follows: DTGVSQNPRHKITKRGQNVTFRCDPISEHNRLYWYRQTLGQGPEFLTYFQNEAQLEKSRLLSDRFSAERPKGSFSTLEIQRTEQGDSAMYLCASSQGQNYGYTFGSGTRLTVV.

This rearrangement joins TRBV5-1 to TRBJ2-1, with 9 bases lining up with TRBD2. The germline V gene encodes CDR1 SGHRS and CDR2 YFSETQ. The CDR3 consists of 14 residues. Unmatched junction bases numbered 2, after V lost 0 bases and J lost 7 bases. The CDR3, as DNA: TGCGCCAGCAGCTTGGCCAGCGGGAGGAATGAGCAGTTCTTC. This codes for CASSLASGRNEQFF.

The CDR3 nucleotides read TGTGCCAGCTCACCCGCTGGGGCCAACGTCCTGACTTTC. It translates to CASSPAGANVLTF. The gene calls are TRBV18 and TRBJ2-6; D gene uncertain. The germline V gene has CDR1 KGHSH and CDR2 LQKENI. V was trimmed by 3 bases and J by 2 bases, leaving 2 bases between them. This CDR3 contains 13 residues.

This clone has ten or more counts. The chain carries TRBV7-9 and TRBJ2-7; 8 nucleotides match TRBD2. CDR3 length: 16 amino acids. The V gene's germline CDR1 is SEHNR and CDR2 FQNEAQ (reference sequence). Losses at the gene ends were 5 bases for V and 3 bases for J; bases not matched to a gene: 12. CDR3 sequence reads: CASSPRPGTRSYEQYF. CDR3 DNA: TGTGCCAGCAGCCCAAGACCCGGGACTAGGAGCTACGAGCAGTACTTC.

The rearrangement joins TRBV14 to TRBJ2-7; D possibly corresponds to TRBD1 (6 bases). CDR1 is SGHDN, CDR2 FVKESK, per germline. This CDR3 is built from 14 residues. The V gene lost 3 bases and the J gene lost 6 bases, with 15 bases spanning the gap. The CDR3 loop is CASSHGTLPREQYF. The DNA of the CDR3 is TGTGCCAGCAGCCACGGGACACTTCCTCGCGAGCAGTACTTC. The full variable domain, rest sourced from reference TRBV14 and TRBJ2-7, is EAGVTQFPSHSVIEKGQTVTLRCDPISGHDNLYWYRRVMGKEIKFLLHFVKESKQDESGMPNNRFLAERTGGTYSTLKVQPAELEDSGVYFCASSHGTLPREQYFGPGTRLTVT.

This chain uses TRBV5-1 with TRBJ2-2; TRBD1 matches at 9 bases. Germline lookup yields CDR1 SGHRS and CDR2 YFSETQ. The CDR3 runs to 14 residues. V lost 6 bases, J lost 5 bases, and 5 bases stayed unmatched. CDR3: CASNTGGETGELFF. In nucleotides, the CDR3 is TGCGCCAGCAACACAGGGGGCGAAACCGGGGAGCTGTTTTTT. The full variable domain, completed using reference TRBV5-1 and TRBJ2-2, is KAGVTQTPRYLIKTRGQQVTLSCSPISGHRSVSWYQQTPGQGLQFLFEYFSETQRNKGNFPGRFSGRQFSNSRSEMNVSTLELGDSALYLCASNTGGETGELFFGEGSRLTVL.

The rearrangement links TRBV12-3 or TRBV12-4 to TRBJ2-1; 9 positions match TRBD1. This CDR3 is built from 12 residues. Trimming took 3 bases from V and 16 from J; bases not matched to a gene: 7. The chain's CDR3 is CASSFRNRGRFF. CDR3 nucleotide sequence: TGTGCCAGCAGTTTCCGGAACAGGGGGCGTTTCTTC.

This chain links TRBV11-2 with TRBJ2-5, with 7 positions matching TRBD1. V lost 4 bases, J lost 2 bases, and 4 bases stayed unmatched. The CDR3 runs to 14 residues. Germline CDR1 reads SGHAT; CDR2 reads FQNNGV. For the CDR3, the DNA is TGTGCCAGCAGCTGGGGACAGAGACAAGAGACCCAGTACTTC. This sequence encodes CASSWGQRQETQYF.

The chain couples TRBV20-1 to TRBJ1-4; possibly TRBD1 for D (6 bases). Germline V gene sequence: CDR1 DFQATT, CDR2 SNEGSKA (reference sequence). The CDR3 has 14 residues. V was trimmed by 7 bases and J by 2 bases, leaving 14 bases between them. The CDR3 is CSGGEGGTNEKLFF. The CDR3 bases are TGCAGTGGTGGTGAAGGGGGTACTAATGAAAAACTGTTTTTT.

This clone has only one observation. V gene TRBV15 combines with J gene TRBJ2-7, with D perhaps matching TRBD2 (6 bases). The V end was cut by 0 bases, the J end by 6 bases, with 12 bases between. Germline-derived CDR1 and CDR2 are LNHNV and YYDKDF (reference sequence). The CDR3 covers 14 residues. The CDR3 region is CATSRDLATVEQYF. The CDR3 nucleotides read TGTGCCACCAGCAGAGACCTAGCGACGGTCGAGCAGTACTTC.

This clone was seen only once. This rearrangement joins TRBV11-3 to TRBJ2-3; TRBD2 agrees at 9 bases. Germline V CDR1 and CDR2: SGHNT, YENEEA. Trimming removed 5 bases from V and 4 bases from J; junction bases left unmatched: 7. The CDR3 covers 15 residues. The DNA for the CDR3 is TGTGCCAGCAGCCGCGGGACTAGCATGGCAGATACGCAGTATTTT. Translated: CASSRGTSMADTQYF.

The V gene is TRBV5-6, the J gene TRBJ2-5; D may be TRBD2 (6 bases). Germline values: CDR1 SGHDT, CDR2 YYEEEE. The CDR3 is 14 amino acids. V lost 5 bases to trimming and J lost 2 bases, with 13 bases between them. The CDR3 bases are TGTGCCAGCAGTCCGGGACTGCGACAAGAGACCCAGTACTTC. Translating it yields CASSPGLRQETQYF. Full variable domain (outside the CDR3, taken from reference TRBV5-6 and TRBJ2-5): DAGVTQSPTHLIKTRGQQVTLRCSPKSGHDTVSWYQQALGQGPQFIFQYYEEEERQRGNFPDRFSGHQFPNYSSELNVNALLLGDSALYLCASSPGLRQETQYFGPGTRLLVL.

This chain links TRBV7-3 with TRBJ2-7; TRBD2 aligns across 7 bases. The CDR3 sequence is 15 residues long. V lost 0 bases, J lost 0 bases, and 2 bases stayed unmatched. In germline, CDR1 is SGHTA, CDR2 FQGTGA. The CDR3 nucleotides are TGTGCCAGCAGCTTAACGAGGGAGGGCTCCTACGAGCAGTACTTC. This codes for CASSLTREGSYEQYF.

The chain carries TRBV5-1 and TRBJ2-2; D may be TRBD2 (5 bases). The V gene lost 3 bases and the J gene lost 1 base, with 10 bases spanning the gap. Germline V CDR1 and CDR2: SGHRS, YFSETQ. This CDR3 spans 15 amino acids. CDR3 sequence reads: CASSSGRGNTGELFF. CDR3 nucleotides: TGCGCCAGCAGCTCCGGTCGGGGGAACACCGGGGAGCTGTTTTTT.

A single count supports this clone. The genes are TRBV12-2 and TRBJ2-1; the table assigns TRBD2, which was not confirmed against the DNA. TRBV12-2 is a pseudogene segment. This CDR3 has 18 residues. CDR3 nucleotides: TGTGCAAGTCGCTTAGGTGACGGGATCCGGGTGTCCTACAATGAGCAGTTCTTC. This codes for CASRLGDGIRVSYNEQFF.

The chain couples TRBV5-4 to TRBJ1-1; 8 nucleotides line up with TRBD1. From germline, CDR1 is SGHNT and CDR2 YYREEE (reference sequence). The CDR3 contains 15 residues. Losses at the gene ends were 3 bases for V and 3 bases for J; bases not matched to a gene: 7. The CDR3 DNA reads TGTGCCAGCAGCTCCGGACAGGGACTGTACACTGAAGCTTTCTTT. Its translation is CASSSGQGLYTEAFF.

The chain has TRBV7-9 and TRBJ1-5, with D hard to call. Germline CDR1 and CDR2: SEHNR and FQNEAQ (reference sequence). Trimming took off 3 bases at V and 0 bases at J, with 18 bases between the two ends. CDR3 size: 18 residues. This CDR3 reads CASSFAPMRTYSNQPQHF. The CDR3 nucleotides read TGTGCCAGCAGCTTCGCCCCTATGCGGACTTATAGCAATCAGCCCCAGCATTTT.

The count of this clone is one. The chain couples TRBV6-5 to TRBJ2-7; D is uncertain. The CDR3 is made up of 14 amino acids. CDR1 and CDR2 from the germline V gene are MNHEY and SVGAGI. The V gene lost 8 bases and the J gene lost 0 bases, with 14 bases spanning the gap. CDR3 DNA sequence: TGTGCCAGCGCCCCGGCAGGTACCTCCTACGAGCAGTACTTC. Protein product: CASAPAGTSYEQYF.

The chain combines TRBV10-2 with TRBJ2-7; 10 positions match TRBD2. The CDR3 has 14 residues. CDR1 is WSHSY, CDR2 SAAADI, per germline. After removal of 3 bases from V and 3 bases from J, the junction contained 2 bases not matched to a gene. As DNA, the CDR3 is TGCGCCAGCAGTGAACCTAGCGGGAGCTACGAGCAGTACTTC. Translating gives CASSEPSGSYEQYF.

The chain couples TRBV5-1 to TRBJ2-7, with 9 positions matching TRBD2. The CDR3 covers 15 residues. J lost 0 bases, V lost 4 bases, and 5 bases had no gene match. Germline V lookup: CDR1 SGHRS, CDR2 YFSETQ. The CDR3 region is CASSVLAGNSYEQYF. The DNA for the CDR3 is TGCGCCAGCAGCGTACTAGCGGGTAACTCCTACGAGCAGTACTTC.